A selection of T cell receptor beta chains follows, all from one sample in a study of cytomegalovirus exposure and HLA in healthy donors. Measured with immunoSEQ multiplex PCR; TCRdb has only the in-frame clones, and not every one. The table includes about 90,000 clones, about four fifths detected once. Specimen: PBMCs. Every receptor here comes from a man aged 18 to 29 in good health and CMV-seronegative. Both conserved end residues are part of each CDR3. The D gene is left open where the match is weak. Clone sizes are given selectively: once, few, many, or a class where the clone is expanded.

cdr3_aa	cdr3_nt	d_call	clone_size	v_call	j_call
CASSSGRGGRGSDEQFF	TGCGCCAGCAGCTCGGGGAGGGGCGGGAGAGGGAGCGATGAGCAGTTCTTC	TRBD2	-	TRBV5-1	TRBJ2-1
CASSQGQGLSNQPQHF	TGTGCCAGCAGCCAAGGACAGGGTTTGAGCAATCAGCCCCAGCATTTT	TRBD1	-	TRBV5-8	TRBJ1-5
CASRTGQENTEAFF	TGTGCCAGTAGGACCGGACAGGAGAACACTGAAGCTTTCTTT	TRBD1	-	TRBV19	TRBJ1-1
CASSRTIRNYEQYF	TGTGCCAGTAGCCGAACCATCAGAAACTACGAGCAGTACTTC	-	-	TRBV19	TRBJ2-7
CASSSGTSGYPDTQYF	TGCGCCAGCAGCTCGGGGACTAGCGGGTACCCAGATACGCAGTATTTT	TRBD2	-	TRBV5-1	TRBJ2-3
CASSDPRFYTF	TGTGCCAGCAGTGACCCCCGGTTTTACACCTTC	-	-	TRBV6-1	TRBJ1-2
CASSDSRGTDTQYF	TGCGCCAGCAGTGACTCTCGCGGCACAGATACGCAGTATTTT	-	-	TRBV10-2	TRBJ2-3
CASSYMGRAYEQYF	TGTGCCAGCAGTTACATGGGCAGGGCCTACGAGCAGTACTTC	-	-	TRBV6-5	TRBJ2-7
CASSQDQPSGSNEQFF	TGCGCCAGCAGCCAAGATCAACCTAGCGGGAGCAATGAGCAGTTCTTC	TRBD2	few	TRBV4-3	TRBJ2-1
CASSARSADTEAFF	TGTGCCAGCAGCGCACGATCGGCGGACACTGAAGCTTTCTTT	-	-	TRBV21-1	TRBJ1-1
CASSRGGLQETQYF	TGTGCCAGTAGTCGGGGGGGGCTCCAAGAGACCCAGTACTTC	TRBD2	-	TRBV9	TRBJ2-5
CASSFKWAEGLTDTQYF	TGTGCCAGCAGTTTCAAATGGGCGGAGGGACTCACAGATACGCAGTATTTT	-	-	TRBV27	TRBJ2-3
CASSVTQGARGYTF	TGTGCCAGCAGTGTTACCCAGGGGGCGCGGGGCTACACCTTC	TRBD1	-	TRBV2	TRBJ1-2
CASSVADEQFF	TGTGCCAGCAGCGTAGCCGATGAGCAGTTCTTC	-	-	TRBV9	TRBJ2-1
CASSLAGTFTGELFF	TGTGCCAGCAGTCTAGCGGGGACCTTCACCGGGGAGCTGTTTTTT	TRBD2	few	TRBV2	TRBJ2-2
CASSPYGGTYEQYF	TGTGCCAGCAGCCCCTACGGAGGAACCTACGAGCAGTACTTC	-	-	TRBV11-3	TRBJ2-7
CATSRDLWGREYTEAFF	TGTGCCACCAGCAGAGATCTCTGGGGGCGTGAATACACTGAAGCTTTCTTT	-	few	TRBV15	TRBJ1-1
CASTATGFYEQYF	TGTGCCAGCACCGCAACAGGGTTCTACGAGCAGTACTTC	-	-	TRBV7-8	TRBJ2-7
CASSLRSGTGNLNTEAFF	TGTGCCAGCAGCTTAAGGTCCGGGACAGGGAATCTTAACACTGAAGCTTTCTTT	TRBD1	few	TRBV7-3	TRBJ1-1
CASSEVGLAGETQYF	TGTGCCAGCAGTGAAGTGGGACTAGCGGGGGAGACCCAGTACTTC	TRBD2	-	TRBV2	TRBJ2-5
CASSLAPPGSGTTDTQYF	TGTGCCAGCAGCTTGGCCCCCCCAGGGAGCGGGACGACAGATACGCAGTATTTT	TRBD2	few	TRBV5-5	TRBJ2-3
CAWSVPGGRSYNSPLHF	TGTGCCTGGAGTGTTCCAGGGGGGCGGTCCTATAATTCACCCCTCCACTTT	TRBD1	once	TRBV30	TRBJ1-6
CASSPDSSRGYTF	TGTGCCAGCAGCCCCGACAGCTCTCGTGGCTACACCTTC	-	once	TRBV28	TRBJ1-2
CASSPVRDRGRGEAFF	TGTGCCAGCAGCCCGGTTCGGGACAGGGGGCGAGGGGAAGCTTTCTTT	TRBD1	-	TRBV7-8	TRBJ1-1
CASSSLTGATEAFF	TGTGCCAGCAGCTCGCTCACAGGGGCGACTGAAGCTTTCTTT	TRBD1	-	TRBV13	TRBJ1-1
CASSTGTDYVYTF	TGTGCCAGCAGCACCGGGACGGACTATGTCTACACCTTC	-	-	TRBV6-5	TRBJ1-2
CASSGPGRQTEAFF	TGTGCCAGCAGCGGGCCAGGCCGGCAGACTGAAGCTTTCTTT	-	-	TRBV9	TRBJ1-1
CASSYEGPGTGAEAFF	TGTGCCAGCAGTTACGAGGGGCCAGGAACAGGGGCTGAAGCTTTCTTT	TRBD1	few	TRBV6-5	TRBJ1-1
CASSELQGSGNTIYF	TGTGCCAGCAGTGAACTACAGGGTTCTGGAAACACCATATATTTT	-	-	TRBV6-1	TRBJ1-3
CASSIEQGRRQPQHF	TGTGCCAGTAGTATAGAACAGGGAAGGCGTCAGCCCCAGCATTTT	-	-	TRBV19	TRBJ1-5
CASSLGGGASGSTDTQYF	TGTGCCAGCAGCTTGGGGGGCGGGGCTAGCGGGAGCACAGATACGCAGTATTTT	TRBD2	-	TRBV5-4	TRBJ2-3
CASSSPRGGLDTQYF	TGTGCCAGCAGCAGCCCTCGAGGGGGCTTAGATACGCAGTATTTT	TRBD1	-	TRBV9	TRBJ2-3
CASSLSPPTYGYTF	TGTGCCAGCAGTTTATCCCCCCCTACCTATGGCTACACCTTC	-	-	TRBV27	TRBJ1-2
CASSPSYGNEKLFF	TGTGCCAGCAGCCCCAGTTATGGTAATGAAAAACTGTTTTTT	-	-	TRBV11-2	TRBJ1-4
CATSREATYEQYF	TGTGCCACCAGCAGAGAGGCCACCTACGAGCAGTACTTC	-	-	TRBV15	TRBJ2-7
CASSLRGRGNGTEAFF	TGTGCCAGCAGCCTTCGAGGCAGGGGAAACGGTACTGAAGCTTTCTTT	-	-	TRBV7-9	TRBJ1-1
CASSEPAGGYNEQFF	TGTGCCAGCAGTGAACCTGCGGGAGGGTATAATGAGCAGTTCTTC	TRBD2	-	TRBV6-1	TRBJ2-1
CASRRDREETQYF	TGTGCCAGCAGGCGCGACAGGGAAGAGACCCAGTACTTC	TRBD1	once	TRBV6-5	TRBJ2-5
CASSLETSTDTQYF	TGCGCCAGCAGCCTAGAGACTAGCACAGATACGCAGTATTTT	-	-	TRBV5-1	TRBJ2-3
CASSLGGQVGQPQHF	TGTGCCAGCAGCTTAGGCGGACAGGTCGGTCAGCCCCAGCATTTT	TRBD1	-	TRBV7-2	TRBJ1-5
CASSVAPSGSAELFF	TGTGCCAGCAGCGTAGCCCCCAGCGGGAGTGCGGAGCTGTTTTTT	TRBD2	-	TRBV9	TRBJ2-2
CATRRETGELFF	TGTGCCACCAGGCGGGAGACCGGGGAGCTGTTTTTT	TRBD2	-	TRBV6-5	TRBJ2-2
CASSLWAYNEQFF	TGTGCCAGCAGCTTATGGGCGTACAATGAGCAGTTCTTC	-	-	TRBV7-2	TRBJ2-1
CASSSGLLKGNQPQHF	TGTGCCAGCAGCTCAGGACTCTTAAAGGGCAATCAGCCCCAGCATTTT	-	-	TRBV11-2	TRBJ1-5
CASSPRSWTGEKLFF	TGTGCCAGCAGCCCCCGCAGTTGGACAGGTGAAAAACTGTTTTTT	TRBD1	-	TRBV14	TRBJ1-4
CASRGGGYGTDTQYF	TGTGCCAGCAGGGGCGGGGGATATGGCACAGATACGCAGTATTTT	TRBD2	-	TRBV6-5	TRBJ2-3
CASSLDAGDYYNEQFF	TGTGCCAGCAGCTTGGATGCGGGAGACTACTACAATGAGCAGTTCTTC	TRBD2	-	TRBV5-6	TRBJ2-1
CASRTASGRKGNEQFF	TGCGCCAGCAGGACGGCTAGCGGGAGGAAAGGGAATGAGCAGTTCTTC	TRBD2	once	TRBV10-2	TRBJ2-1
CASSRKGTGGDQPQHF	TGCGCCAGCAGCAGGAAAGGGACAGGGGGGGATCAGCCCCAGCATTTT	TRBD1	-	TRBV5-1	TRBJ1-5
CASSLEMRSLTDTQYF	TGTGCCAGCAGTTTAGAGATGCGGTCCCTCACAGATACGCAGTATTTT	-	-	TRBV27	TRBJ2-3
CARGGQSLSYEQYF	TGTGCCAGGGGGGGACAGAGCCTATCCTACGAGCAGTACTTC	-	-	TRBV12-1	TRBJ2-7
CAWSVLAGGFNEQFF	TGTGCCTGGAGTGTCCTAGCGGGAGGGTTCAATGAGCAGTTCTTC	TRBD2	-	TRBV30	TRBJ2-1
CAWSGGGSYEQYF	TGTGCCTGGTCGGGTGGGGGGTCCTACGAGCAGTACTTC	-	-	TRBV30	TRBJ2-7
CASGLVTTGYGSNQPQHF	TGTGCTAGTGGTTTGGTAACGACAGGGTACGGTAGCAATCAGCCCCAGCATTTT	TRBD1	-	TRBV12-5	TRBJ1-5
CASSLARGAQETQYF	TGTGCTAGCAGCTTAGCGCGGGGGGCTCAAGAGACCCAGTACTTC	TRBD2	-	TRBV7-7	TRBJ2-5